One and the same sample provided the 12 T cell receptor beta chains below, sequenced in a study of shared clonotypes between healthy human individuals. Produced via immunoSEQ multiplex PCR; TCRdb's table is partial and in-frame only. The sample lists fewer than 850,000 clones, approximately 79% occurring once. Sample: memory CD4+ T cells sorted from blood. Subset defined: CD45RA-negative fraction. The source is a woman between 25 and 40 years old in good health.

The chain is built from TRBV11-2 and TRBJ1-4; 7 nucleotides agree with TRBD1. The CDR3 sequence is 16 residues long. The germline gives CDR1 SGHAT, CDR2 FQNNGV. With V trimmed by 6 bases and J by 9 bases, 16 bases remained unmatched. CDR3 amino acids: CASRKQTGALGKKLFF. CDR3 DNA: TGTGCCAGCAGGAAGCAAACAGGGGCGCTTGGGAAAAAACTGTTTTTT.

This clone was counted only a few times. The V gene is TRBV5-4, the J gene TRBJ1-2, with TRBD1 matching over 9 bases. CDR3 size: 13 residues. Germline V gene sequence: CDR1 SGHNT, CDR2 YYREEE (reference sequence). The trim removed 4 bases at V and 8 bases at J, leaving 6 bases unmatched. CDR3: CASSAGQGYGYTF. The CDR3 DNA reads as TGTGCCAGCAGCGCCGGACAGGGGTACGGCTACACCTTC.

DNA of the CDR3: TGTGCCAGCAGTGCGGGACAGGCCCAGTTCTTC. It encodes CASSAGQAQFF. V gene TRBV6-4 combines with J gene TRBJ2-1, with 8 positions matching TRBD1. V lost 4 bases and J lost 13; bases outside the gene matches: 3. The CDR3 is 11 residues long. Per the germline V gene, CDR1 is MRHNA and CDR2 is SNTAGT.

This clone occurred a few times. The V gene is TRBV4-2, the J gene TRBJ2-5; 14 positions match TRBD2. The CDR3 is 20 residues long. Germline CDR1 is LGHNA and CDR2 is YNFKEQ. V shed 0 bases, J shed 1 base, and the junction held 10 bases outside the gene matches. This CDR3 reads CASSQEPGLAGESSQETQYF. In DNA, the CDR3 is TGTGCCAGCAGCCAAGAACCGGGACTAGCGGGAGAGAGTAGCCAAGAGACCCAGTACTTC.

V and J are TRBV19 and TRBJ2-3; 10 bases are a match to TRBD1. V trimming: 6 bases; J trimming: 1 base; junction bases outside the gene matches: 7. Germline CDR1 LNHDA, CDR2 SQIVND (reference sequence). The CDR3 has 16 amino acids. CDR3 bases: TGTGCCAGTAGCCAATCCGGGACAGGGGGCACAGATACGCAGTATTTT. Protein sequence: CASSQSGTGGTDTQYF.

This clone was seen a handful of times. The J gene is TRBJ2-1, the V gene TRBV27; 10 bases are a match to TRBD1. V lost 6 bases to trimming and J lost 7 bases; unmatched junction nucleotides: 3. Germline CDR1 is MNHEY and CDR2 is SMNVEV (reference sequence). This CDR3 spans 13 amino acids. The CDR3 DNA is TGTGCCAGCAGCCGGGACAGGGGTAATGAGCAGTTCTTC. Amino acid sequence: CASSRDRGNEQFF.

The chain has TRBV10-3 and TRBJ1-1; maybe TRBD1 (5 bases). V lost 4 bases and J 4 bases, leaving 10 bases between the germline ends. CDR3 size: 13 residues. Germline CDR1 reads ENHRY; CDR2 reads SYGVKD. The CDR3 nucleotides read TGTGCCATCAGTGTAGGAGGGGTCACTGAAGCTTTCTTT. Its translation is CAISVGGVTEAFF.

This clone was detected only once. This chain joins TRBV6-5 and TRBJ1-5; D call uncertain. Per germline, CDR1 MNHEY and CDR2 SVGAGI. The V and J ends lost 6 bases and 4 bases respectively, with 16 bases between them. The CDR3 sequence is 15 residues long. DNA for the CDR3: TGTGCCAGCAGCCAAACTCGGACGGGAAATCAGCCCCAGCATTTT. Translated, it gives CASSQTRTGNQPQHF.

The chain carries TRBV9 and TRBJ1-2, with no clear D. The CDR3 is 12 amino acids. V was shortened by 2 bases and J by 3 bases, with 5 bases between the two germline ends. The V gene's germline CDR1 is SGDLS and CDR2 YYNGEE. CDR3 nucleotide sequence: TGTGCCAGCAGCGTCCGGGACTATGGCTACACCTTC. Its translation: CASSVRDYGYTF. The full variable domain, with the rest looked up from reference TRBV9 and TRBJ1-2, is DSGVTQTPKHLITATGQRVTLRCSPRSGDLSVYWYQQSLDQGLQFLIQYYNGEERAKGNILERFSAQQFPDLHSELNLSSLELGDSALYFCASSVRDYGYTFGSGTRLTVV.

V usage is TRBV28 and J usage is TRBJ2-7; weak D call: TRBD1 (5 bases). Looked up from germline, CDR1 is MDHEN and CDR2 is SYDVKM. V lost 9 bases, J lost 2 bases, and 23 bases lay in between. The CDR3 has 16 amino acids. The CDR3 protein is CASLEQDNPITYEQYF. The CDR3, as DNA: TGTGCCAGTTTGGAACAGGACAACCCGATTACCTACGAGCAGTACTTC.

V gene TRBV7-9 combines with J gene TRBJ1-1, with D unclear. CDR3 length: 15 amino acids. Trimming took off 1 base at V and 3 bases at J, with 12 bases between the two ends. CDR1 is SEHNR and CDR2 is FQNEAQ in the germline V gene (reference sequence). CDR3 nucleotides: TGTGCCAGCAGCTTAGTTCGGAAAAAGGACACTGAAGCTTTCTTT. Its translation: CASSLVRKKDTEAFF.

The chain joins TRBV18 to TRBJ2-3, with D possibly being TRBD1 (5 bases). Germline CDR1 reads KGHSH; CDR2 reads LQKENI. Deletions cut 3 bases from V and 0 bases from J, with 10 bases between. CDR3 size: 15 residues. In nucleotides, the CDR3 is TGTGCCAGCTCACCCCAGGGTACGAGCACAGATACGCAGTATTTT. Protein sequence: CASSPQGTSTDTQYF.